The T cell receptor (beta chain) under discussion was sequenced for a study of blood T cell repertoires in COVID-19 (dated by TCRdb to the early 2020s). With respect to the entire study: The collaborator samples originated in the United States, Italy and Spain and spanned the acute and convalescent phases of COVID-19. The material from the prospective study consisted of cDNA or gDNA derived from T cells, B-cell-depleted T cells, or PBMCs. Deeply sampled blood TCRbeta repertoires from subjects exposed to, actively infected with, or recovered from COVID-19 were included in the dataset. A freely available public database, intended as a resource for researchers studying the immune response to SARS-CoV-2, is where the repertoires were released. The samples were drawn from two sources: the first 160 participants of the ongoing ImmuneRACE study, and 1,200 or so subjects contributed by 6 global collaborators. The sample metadata nearly always contained a de-identified subject ID, COVID-19 status, age in years and sex. HLA class I and class II types, where available, came from metadata supplied by the sample provider rather than from assay-based typing. The paper's findings and limits, for the study overall: Clinical and demographic metadata were provided uncurated, with the amount varying by source and participant.

Clipping removes 5 bases from V and 4 bases from J, with 3 as the unmatched junction base count. The CDR3 runs 14 residues from the cysteine to the phenylalanine. Only CDR3 DNA is held: 42 bases, read in frame from base 1. CDR1 and CDR2 (SGHAT, FQNNGV) derive from the germline V gene. One collaborating source in Seattle enrolled patients while the patients were actively infected and followed the patients over time throughout the course of disease. The collaborating institutions used their own protocols to collect whole blood in K2EDTA tubes. For TCRbeta analysis, collaborators shipped samples as frozen whole blood, isolated PBMCs, or DNA extracted from either of those sample types. The immunoSEQ Assay, a bias-controlled multiplex PCR, was used to amplify TCRbeta CDR3 regions from genomic DNA. The original methods were these. Within the assay, amplification of reference gene primers was used to estimate how many nucleated cells each sample contained. Sequence reads were collapsed and filtered to measure the absolute abundance of every unique TCRbeta CDR3 rearrangement. For each sample, productive Simpson clonality was calculated as the square root of Simpson's diversity index across productive rearrangements. This immuneACCESS table, as held by TCRdb, lists in-frame sequences with V and J called but not all clones. Of the missing ones, under half trace to an unresolved V gene in checked studies; the others have no known cause. V and J calls and clone size are as listed in that table; D and trimming were resolved from the DNA. This sample lists more than 200,000 clones; approximately 90% were detected once. The top ten constitute roughly 12% of the sample.

The table lists this clone with a few counts. The specificity of this receptor is unknown. No qualities accompany the bases; no much larger clone lies one base away. Input material: peripheral blood. The chain joins TRBV11-2 to TRBJ1-1, and 11 junctional nucleotides match TRBD1. This clonotype was sampled from a man over 45 with COVID-19, enrolled during active disease. The DNA reads TGTGCCAGCAGCCGGGACAGGGGGGGCACTGAAGCTTTCTTT. Protein translation: CASSRDRGGTEAFF. When the CDR3 is completed using the reference TRBV11-2 and TRBJ1-1 genes on either side, the full variable domain is EAGVAQSPRYKIIEKRQSVAFWCNPISGHATLYWYQQILGQGPKLLIQFQNNGVVDDSQLPKDRFSAERLKGVDSTLKIQPAKLEDSAVYLCASSRDRGGTEAFFGQGTRLTVV.